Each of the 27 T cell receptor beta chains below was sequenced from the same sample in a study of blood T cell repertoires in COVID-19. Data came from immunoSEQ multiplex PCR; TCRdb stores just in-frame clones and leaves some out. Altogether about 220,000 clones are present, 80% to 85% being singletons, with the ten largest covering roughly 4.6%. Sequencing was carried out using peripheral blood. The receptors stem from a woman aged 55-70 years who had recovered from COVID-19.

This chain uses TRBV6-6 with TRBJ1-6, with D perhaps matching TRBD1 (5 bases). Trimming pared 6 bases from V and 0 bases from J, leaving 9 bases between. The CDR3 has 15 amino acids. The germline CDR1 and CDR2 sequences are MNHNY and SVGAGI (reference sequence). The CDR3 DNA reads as TGTGCCAGCAGGGGGCTAGGCTCCTATAATTCACCCCTCCACTTT. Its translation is CASRGLGSYNSPLHF.

The DNA for the CDR3 is TGTGCCAGCAGTGAAGTAGGGACAGGGGCCTCTGGAAACACCATATATTTT. It yields the protein CASSEVGTGASGNTIYF. The chain uses TRBV2 and TRBJ1-3; 10 bases are a match to TRBD1. The length of the CDR3 is 17 residues. CDR1 is SNHLY and CDR2 is FYNNEI in the germline V gene. V was pared by 1 base and J by 0 bases, with 3 bases of the junction left unmatched.

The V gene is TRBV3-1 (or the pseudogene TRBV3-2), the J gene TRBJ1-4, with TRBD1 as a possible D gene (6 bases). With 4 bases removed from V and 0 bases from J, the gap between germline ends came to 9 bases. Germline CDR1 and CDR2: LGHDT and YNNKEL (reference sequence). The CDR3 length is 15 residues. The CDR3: CASSPQGTTNEKLFF. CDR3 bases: TGTGCCAGCAGCCCACAGGGCACAACTAATGAAAAACTGTTTTTT.

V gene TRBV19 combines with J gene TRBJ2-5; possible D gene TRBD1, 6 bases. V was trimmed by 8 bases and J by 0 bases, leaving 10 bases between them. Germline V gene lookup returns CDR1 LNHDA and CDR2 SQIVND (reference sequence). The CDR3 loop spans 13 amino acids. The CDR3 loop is CASGGPYQETQYF. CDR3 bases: TGTGCCAGTGGGGGCCCGTACCAAGAGACCCAGTACTTC. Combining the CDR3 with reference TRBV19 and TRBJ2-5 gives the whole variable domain DGGITQSPKYLFRKEGQNVTLSCEQNLNHDAMYWYRQDPGQGLRLIYYSQIVNDFQKGDIAEGYSVSREKKESFPLTVTSAQKNPTAFYLCASGGPYQETQYFGPGTRLLVL.

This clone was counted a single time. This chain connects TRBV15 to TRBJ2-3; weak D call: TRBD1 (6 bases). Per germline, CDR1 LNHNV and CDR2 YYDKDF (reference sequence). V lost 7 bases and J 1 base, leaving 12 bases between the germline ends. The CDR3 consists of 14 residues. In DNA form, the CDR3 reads TGTGCCACCACCCGTGGGGGCCGCACAGATACGCAGTATTTT. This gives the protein CATTRGGRTDTQYF.

The DNA of the CDR3 is TGTGCCAGCAGCTTAGACCTTGCAGGGAACCAAGGCTACACCTTC. The encoded protein is CASSLDLAGNQGYTF. The gene calls are TRBV7-2 and TRBJ1-2, with TRBD1 as a possible D gene (5 bases). V was clipped by 1 base and J by 8 bases, with 17 bases between them. The CDR3 runs 15 residues. Germline CDR1 is SGHTA and CDR2 is FQGNSA.

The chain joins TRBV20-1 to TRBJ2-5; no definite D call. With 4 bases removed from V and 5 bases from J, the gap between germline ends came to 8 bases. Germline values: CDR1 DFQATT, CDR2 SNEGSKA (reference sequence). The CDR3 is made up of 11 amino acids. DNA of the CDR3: TGCAGTGCTATGGGCCTCGAGACCCAGTACTTC. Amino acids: CSAMGLETQYF.

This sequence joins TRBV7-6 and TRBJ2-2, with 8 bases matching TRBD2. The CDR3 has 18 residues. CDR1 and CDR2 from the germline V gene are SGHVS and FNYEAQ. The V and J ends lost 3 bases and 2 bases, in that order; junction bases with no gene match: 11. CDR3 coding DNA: TGTGCCAGCAGCTTCAGTTCGAGCGGGGGACCTAACACCGGGGAGCTGTTTTTT. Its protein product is CASSFSSSGGPNTGELFF.

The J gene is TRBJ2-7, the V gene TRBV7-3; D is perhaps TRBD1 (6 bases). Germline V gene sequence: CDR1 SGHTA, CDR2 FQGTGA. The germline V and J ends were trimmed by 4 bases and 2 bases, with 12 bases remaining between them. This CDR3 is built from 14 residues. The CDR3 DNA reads TGTGCCAGCAGCTCGCTGGACAGTCCCTACGAGCAGTACTTC. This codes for CASSSLDSPYEQYF.

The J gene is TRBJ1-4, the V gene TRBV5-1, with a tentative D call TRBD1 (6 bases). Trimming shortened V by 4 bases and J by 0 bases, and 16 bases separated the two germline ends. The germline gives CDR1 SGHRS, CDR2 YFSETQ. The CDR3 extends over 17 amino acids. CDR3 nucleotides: TGCGCCAGCAGCCGAGGACAGCAGCCAACAACTAATGAAAAACTGTTTTTT. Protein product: CASSRGQQPTTNEKLFF.

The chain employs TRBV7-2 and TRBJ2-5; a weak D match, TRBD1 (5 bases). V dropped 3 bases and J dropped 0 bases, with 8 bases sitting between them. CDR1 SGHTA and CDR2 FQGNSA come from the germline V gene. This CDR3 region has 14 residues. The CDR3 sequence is CASSFRQYQETQYF. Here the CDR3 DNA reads TGTGCCAGCAGCTTTCGACAGTACCAAGAGACCCAGTACTTC.

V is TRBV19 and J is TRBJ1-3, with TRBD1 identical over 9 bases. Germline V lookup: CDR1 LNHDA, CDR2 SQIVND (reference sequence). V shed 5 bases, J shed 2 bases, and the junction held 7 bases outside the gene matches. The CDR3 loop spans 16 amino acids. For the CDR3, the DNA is TGTGCCAGTAGTGCCTACCGGGACAGGGCTGGAAACACCATATATTTT. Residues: CASSAYRDRAGNTIYF.

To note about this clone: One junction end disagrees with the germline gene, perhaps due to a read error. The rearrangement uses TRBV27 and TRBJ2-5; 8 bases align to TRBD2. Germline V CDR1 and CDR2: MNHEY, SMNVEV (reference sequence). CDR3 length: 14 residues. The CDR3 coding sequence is TGCGCCTCGGGGGGCGGGGGGTCCCCAGGGACCCAGTACTTC. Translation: CASGGGGSPGTQYF.

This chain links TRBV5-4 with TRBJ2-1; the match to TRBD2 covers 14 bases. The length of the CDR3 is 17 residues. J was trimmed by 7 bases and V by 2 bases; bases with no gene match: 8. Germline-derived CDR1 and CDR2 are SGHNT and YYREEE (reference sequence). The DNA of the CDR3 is TGTGCCAGCAGCTTCCCTTCGACTAGCGGGGGGGCTAATGAGCAGTTCTTC. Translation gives CASSFPSTSGGANEQFF.

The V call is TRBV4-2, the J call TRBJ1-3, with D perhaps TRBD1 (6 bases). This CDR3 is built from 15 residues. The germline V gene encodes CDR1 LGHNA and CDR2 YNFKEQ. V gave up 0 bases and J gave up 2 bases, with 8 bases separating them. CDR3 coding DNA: TGTGCCAGCAGCCAAGATCAGGGGACTGGAAACACCATATATTTT. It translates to CASSQDQGTGNTIYF.

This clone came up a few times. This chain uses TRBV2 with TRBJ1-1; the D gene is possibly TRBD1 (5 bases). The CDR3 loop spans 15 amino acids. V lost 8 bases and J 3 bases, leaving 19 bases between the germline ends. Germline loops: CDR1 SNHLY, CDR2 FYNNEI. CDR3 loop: CASWGYKVGDTEAFF. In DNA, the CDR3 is TGTGCCAGCTGGGGATATAAGGTAGGGGACACTGAAGCTTTCTTT.

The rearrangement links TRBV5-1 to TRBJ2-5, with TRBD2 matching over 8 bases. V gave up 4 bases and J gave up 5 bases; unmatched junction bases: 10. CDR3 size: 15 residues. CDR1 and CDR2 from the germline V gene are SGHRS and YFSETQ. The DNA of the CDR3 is TGCGCCAGCAGCCCCAGGACTAGCTCGCTCGAGACCCAGTACTTC. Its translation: CASSPRTSSLETQYF.

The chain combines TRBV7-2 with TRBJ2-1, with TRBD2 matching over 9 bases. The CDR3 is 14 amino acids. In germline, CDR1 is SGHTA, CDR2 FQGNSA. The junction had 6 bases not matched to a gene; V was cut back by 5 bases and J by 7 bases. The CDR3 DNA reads TGTGCCAGCAGCCCGGGACTAGCTAAAAATGAGCAGTTCTTC. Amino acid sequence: CASSPGLAKNEQFF.

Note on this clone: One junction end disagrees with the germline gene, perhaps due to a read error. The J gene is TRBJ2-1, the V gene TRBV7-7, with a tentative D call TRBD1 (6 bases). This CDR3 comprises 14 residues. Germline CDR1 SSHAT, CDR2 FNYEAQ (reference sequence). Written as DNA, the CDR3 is TGTGCTAGCAGCGTAGCTACAGGGCTCAATGAGCAGTTCTTC. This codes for CASSVATGLNEQFF.

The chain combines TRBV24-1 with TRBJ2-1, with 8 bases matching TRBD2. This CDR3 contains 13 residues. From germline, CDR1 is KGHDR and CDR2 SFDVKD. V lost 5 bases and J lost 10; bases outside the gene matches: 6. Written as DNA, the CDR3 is TGTGCCACCAGTGTTTCGAGCGGGGGAGAGCAGTTCTTC. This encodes CATSVSSGGEQFF.

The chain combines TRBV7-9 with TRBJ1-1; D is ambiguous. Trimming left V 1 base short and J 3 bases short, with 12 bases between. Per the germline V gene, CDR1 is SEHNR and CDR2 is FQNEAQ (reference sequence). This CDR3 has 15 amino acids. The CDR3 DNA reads TGTGCCAGCAGCTTAGGGGCGGGAAGGGACACTGAAGCTTTCTTT. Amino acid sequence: CASSLGAGRDTEAFF. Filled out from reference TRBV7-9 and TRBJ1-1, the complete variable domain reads DTGVSQNPRHKITKRGQNVTFRCDPISEHNRLYWYRQTLGQGPEFLTYFQNEAQLEKSRLLSDRFSAERPKGSFSTLEIQRTEQGDSAMYLCASSLGAGRDTEAFFGQGTRLTVV.

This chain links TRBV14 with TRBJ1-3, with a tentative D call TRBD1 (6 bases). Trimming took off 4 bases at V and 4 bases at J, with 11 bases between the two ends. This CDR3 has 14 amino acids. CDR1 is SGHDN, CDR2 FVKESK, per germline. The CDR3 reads CASSRTGLGNTIYF. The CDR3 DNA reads TGTGCCAGCAGCCGAACAGGGTTGGGAAACACCATATATTTT.

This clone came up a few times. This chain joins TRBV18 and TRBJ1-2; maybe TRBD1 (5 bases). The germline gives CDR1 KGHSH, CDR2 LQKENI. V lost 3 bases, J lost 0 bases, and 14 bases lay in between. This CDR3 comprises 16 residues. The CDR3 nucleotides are TGTGCCAGCTCACCGTGGAGGGACGGAACTAACTATGGCTACACCTTC. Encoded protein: CASSPWRDGTNYGYTF.

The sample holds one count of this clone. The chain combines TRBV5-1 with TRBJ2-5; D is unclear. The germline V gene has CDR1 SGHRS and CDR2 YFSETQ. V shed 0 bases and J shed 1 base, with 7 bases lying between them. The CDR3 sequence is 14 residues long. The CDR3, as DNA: TGCGCCAGCAGCTTGGGTAGCAGCCAAGAGACCCAGTACTTC. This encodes CASSLGSSQETQYF.

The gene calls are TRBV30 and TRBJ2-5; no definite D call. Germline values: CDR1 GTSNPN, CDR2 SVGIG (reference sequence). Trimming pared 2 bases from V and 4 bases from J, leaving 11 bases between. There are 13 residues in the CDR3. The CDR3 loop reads CAWSLSLAETQYF. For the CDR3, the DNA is TGTGCCTGGAGTCTTAGCCTGGCAGAGACCCAGTACTTC.

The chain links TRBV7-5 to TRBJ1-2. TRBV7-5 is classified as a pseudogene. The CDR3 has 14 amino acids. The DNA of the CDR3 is TGTGCCAGAAGCTTAGCGACGGGGAACTATGGCTACACCTTC. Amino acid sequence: CARSLATGNYGYTF.

The CDR3, as DNA: TGTGCCAGTACCACAGTCCGATTCAATCAGCCCCAGCATTTT. The encoded protein is CASTTVRFNQPQHF. The chain recombines TRBV19 with TRBJ1-5; no definite D call. The germline V and J ends were trimmed by 7 bases and 3 bases, with 13 bases remaining between them. Germline V gives CDR1 LNHDA, CDR2 SQIVND (reference sequence). The CDR3 is 14 residues long.